This T cell receptor (beta chain) came from a study of T cells in Graves' hyperthyroidism and ophthalmopathy. Every diagnosis used clinical symptoms, serum thyroxine and TRAb, thyroid ultrasound and orbital computed tomography. PBMCs were obtained from 9 to 10 ml fresh peripheral blood. The CDR3 regions of TCR beta were amplified from RNA transcripts. First-round RT-PCR with HTBI primers amplified the TCR CDR3 region. TCRdb passed the multiplex PCR reads through MiXCR, listing each CDR3 protein once. Of roughly 750,000 distinct CDR3 sequences in the sample, 15% to 20% were seen once. Only a few counts were recorded for this clonotype. From germline, CDR1 is SQVTM and CDR2 ANQGSEA. There are 18 residues in the CDR3. J was trimmed by 3 bases and V by 3 bases; bases with no gene match: 9.

The TCR sequence derives from a man younger than 30 with Graves' hyperthyroidism. Sequencing was done on a sample of blood. The chain couples TRBV29-1 to TRBJ2-3; TRBD2 matches 16 bases. CDR3 sequence: CSVEGLAGGLWRTDTQYF. CDR3 coding DNA: TGCAGCGTTGAGGGACTAGCGGGAGGGCTGTGGAGAACAGATACGCAGTATTTT.